A selection of T cell receptor beta chains follows, all from one sample in a study of T cell responses to AZD1222 COVID-19 vaccine. Here immunoSEQ multiplex PCR was the method, and the copy in TCRdb shows in-frame clones only, minus some. The repertoire holds over 100,000 clones, with 85% to 90% as singletons. The material was peripheral blood, obtained on day 0 of AZD1222 vaccination. These receptors all stem from an adult in good health. CDR3s include the opening cysteine and the closing phenylalanine or tryptophan. D genes are given only for firm matches. The size entry is marked missing in some rows and otherwise reads once, few, many or a size class.

D gene,J gene,V gene,clone size,CDR3 DNA,CDR3 protein
NA,TRBJ2-1,TRBV28,NA,TGTGCCAGCATGGAGTATAGCTCCTACAATGAGCAGTTCTTC,CASMEYSSYNEQFF
TRBD1,TRBJ1-5,TRBV2,NA,TGTGCCAGCAGCGTGGGACAGATTAGCAATCAGCCCCAGCATTTT,CASSVGQISNQPQHF
NA,TRBJ1-2,TRBV12-3/TRBV12-4,NA,TGTGCCAGCACCGGGAACCCTAACTATGGCTACACCTTC,CASTGNPNYGYTF
TRBD1,TRBJ1-5,TRBV3-1/TRBV3-2,few,TGTGCCAGCAGCCAAGACCGACAGGGTGGCAATCAGCCCCAGCATTTT,CASSQDRQGGNQPQHF
TRBD2,TRBJ2-1,TRBV4-1,NA,TGCGCCAGCAGCCAAGAGGTCCTAGCGGGGTCCTACAATGAGCAGTTCTTC,CASSQEVLAGSYNEQFF
TRBD1,TRBJ2-2,TRBV7-3,few,TGTGCCAGCAGCCAGGACAGGTCGACCACCGGGGAGCTGTTTTTT,CASSQDRSTTGELFF
TRBD1,TRBJ2-2,TRBV19,NA,TGTGCCAGTAGTATAACTAGGGGGCGGTTCACCGGGGAGCTGTTTTTT,CASSITRGRFTGELFF
NA,TRBJ1-4,TRBV24-1,NA,TGTGCCACCAGTGTAATCCAGGGCAATGGTGAAAAACTGTTTTTT,CATSVIQGNGEKLFF
NA,TRBJ1-2,TRBV18,NA,TGTGCCAGCTCACCACAGGTCAGCCTCACTAACTATGGCTACACCTTC,CASSPQVSLTNYGYTF
NA,TRBJ1-4,TRBV18,once,TGTGCCAGCTCACCACTGTTCGACCCGAGGGGTGAAAAACTGTTTTTT,CASSPLFDPRGEKLFF
TRBD1,TRBJ2-7,TRBV15,once,TGTGCCACCAGCAGAGATGGGGACAGGGTCCACGAGCAGTACTTC,CATSRDGDRVHEQYF
NA,TRBJ2-7,TRBV5-1,once,TGCGCCAGCAGCTTGGTTCTCACAGGGTCCGGAAGGGAGCAGTACTTC,CASSLVLTGSGREQYF
NA,TRBJ2-3,TRBV5-4,NA,TGTGCCAGCAGCTCACCGGGAGTTGGAGCAGATACGCAGTATTTT,CASSSPGVGADTQYF
NA,TRBJ2-7,TRBV20-1,once,TGCAGTGTAGGGGTAAACTACGAGCAGTACTTC,CSVGVNYEQYF
NA,TRBJ1-2,TRBV15,NA,TGTGCCACCAGCAGACCCAGCCAGGACCTCTATGGCTACACCTTC,CATSRPSQDLYGYTF
TRBD2,TRBJ2-3,TRBV20-1,NA,TGCAGTGCTAGTTCGCCCCCGGGACTAGCGGGGGGGGATACGCAGTATTTT,CSASSPPGLAGGDTQYF
TRBD1,TRBJ1-4,TRBV11-1,NA,TGTGCCAGCAGCTTAGTTCGGACAGGGAGGGGTGAAAAACTGTTTTTT,CASSLVRTGRGEKLFF
NA,TRBJ1-1,TRBV12-3/TRBV12-4,NA,TGTGCCATCGGCGGGGGAGGGGAAATATGGGCTTTCTTT,CAIGGGGEIWAFF
NA,TRBJ1-5,TRBV28,NA,TGTGCCAGCAGTTTATCCAGGGAGGGTTTAAGCAATCAGCCCCAGCATTTT,CASSLSREGLSNQPQHF
NA,TRBJ2-3,TRBV30,NA,TGTGCCTGGAGGCGGCCGTCCACAGATACGCAGTATTTT,CAWRRPSTDTQYF
NA,TRBJ1-4,TRBV13,few,TGTGCCAGCAGCAGCTTTAGGGTGGCCGGAGGTGAAAAACTGTTTTTT,CASSSFRVAGGEKLFF
NA,TRBJ1-1,TRBV27,NA,TGTGCCAGCAGTTTGGAGTGGAACACTGAAGCTTTCTTT,CASSLEWNTEAFF
TRBD2,TRBJ2-1,TRBV11-3,NA,TGTGCCAGCAGCCAAGGACTAGCGCGAAATGAGCAGTTCTTC,CASSQGLARNEQFF
TRBD2,TRBJ2-7,TRBV28,NA,TGTGCCAGCCGGGGGAGGGAGTCCTTCTACGAGCAGTACTTC,CASRGRESFYEQYF
TRBD1,TRBJ1-5,TRBV7-8,NA,TGTGCCAGCAGCTTCAGGACAGGGAGACTCCAGCCCCAGCATTTT,CASSFRTGRLQPQHF
TRBD2,TRBJ2-5,TRBV18,once,TGTGCCAGCTCACACCCCGGGACTAGCGGGGAATCGTACCAAGAGACCCAGTACTTC,CASSHPGTSGESYQETQYF
NA,TRBJ1-5,TRBV7-3,NA,TGTGCCAGCAGCCCGCAGGGGAATCAGCCCCAGCATTTT,CASSPQGNQPQHF
TRBD1,TRBJ1-4,TRBV5-4,NA,TGTGCCAGCAGCGCCCGGGACAGGTCGTTTACGGATGAAAAACTGTTTTTT,CASSARDRSFTDEKLFF
NA,TRBJ2-7,TRBV28,NA,TGTGCCAGCAGATCAAGACCCTACGAGCAGTACTTC,CASRSRPYEQYF
NA,TRBJ1-5,TRBV6-5,NA,TGTGCCAGCAGTCCTGGGGTTTATAGCAATCAGCCCCAGCATTTT,CASSPGVYSNQPQHF
TRBD2,TRBJ2-5,TRBV7-6,NA,TGTGCCAGCAGCTTATTACTAGAGCGGGGGGGCCGGGAGACCCAGTACTTC,CASSLLLERGGRETQYF
NA,TRBJ1-2,TRBV14,NA,TGTGCCAGCAGCCAACTACAGCGTAACTATGGCTACACCTTC,CASSQLQRNYGYTF
NA,TRBJ2-7,TRBV5-6,NA,TGTGCCAGCAGCTTTGGCCTTTCGTACGAGCAGTACTTC,CASSFGLSYEQYF
NA,TRBJ1-3,TRBV5-1,NA,TGCGCCAGCAGCTTTGGGCCCGGTGGAGCTGGAAACACCATATATTTT,CASSFGPGGAGNTIYF
TRBD1,TRBJ2-2,TRBV19,once,TGTGCCAGTAGTAATGGACAGGGGGCCGGCACCGGGGAGCTGTTTTTT,CASSNGQGAGTGELFF
TRBD1,TRBJ1-2,TRBV11-2,NA,TGTGCCAGCAGCGTTGACAGGGGTCTCTATGGCTACACCTTC,CASSVDRGLYGYTF
NA,TRBJ2-1,TRBV9,once,TGTGCCAGCAGCGTAACCGGGACCCCCGGGGGTTACAATGAGCAGTTCTTC,CASSVTGTPGGYNEQFF
NA,TRBJ2-7,TRBV6-1,NA,TGTGCCAGCAGTGAAGAAGGGGGTCAAGCGGACGAGCAGTACTTC,CASSEEGGQADEQYF
TRBD2,TRBJ2-3,TRBV3-1/TRBV3-2,once,TGTGCCAGCAGATCCCGTACTAGCGGGAGAAGGTCAGATACGCAGTATTTT,CASRSRTSGRRSDTQYF
TRBD2,TRBJ2-3,TRBV25-1,NA,TGTGCCAGCAGCGAAGGCCTAGCGGGAGGGGGGCGAGATACGCAGTATTTT,CASSEGLAGGGRDTQYF
TRBD1,TRBJ1-3,TRBV10-3,once,TGTGCCATCAGTGATCCGGCTCCTCGGCGGTGGAGGGACAGCCGCCTCGGAAACACCATATATTTT,CAISDPAPRRWRDSRLGNTIYF